Each of the 14 T cell receptor beta chains below was sequenced from the same sample in a study of cytomegalovirus exposure and HLA in healthy donors. Both 60 Vbeta primers and 13 Jbeta primers went into the PCR. The table came from immunoSEQ multiplex PCR; TCRdb's copy has only in-frame clones and leaves some out. The table records 150,000 or so clones, roughly 70% of them present only once. The sequencing input was PBMCs. These receptors originate from a male donor in good health and CMV-seronegative.

This clone was found a few times. V gene TRBV18 combines with J gene TRBJ1-5; 7 bases align to TRBD1. Germline V gives CDR1 KGHSH, CDR2 LQKENI. Unmatched junction bases numbered 12, after V lost 3 bases and J lost 7 bases. This CDR3 region has 16 residues. CDR3 residues: CASSPSQGISLQPQHF. CDR3 sequence (DNA): TGTGCCAGCTCACCCTCACAGGGGATTTCATTGCAGCCCCAGCATTTT.

The chain is built from TRBV7-2 and TRBJ2-4, with TRBD2 identical over 7 bases. The CDR3 spans 15 residues. Germline assignment: CDR1 SGHTA and CDR2 FQGNSA. The V segment lost 2 bases and the J segment 4 bases; nucleotides outside the gene matches: 5. As DNA, the CDR3 is TGTGCCAGCAGCTTACAATGGGGGGGGAAAAACATTCAGTACTTC. Its protein product is CASSLQWGGKNIQYF.

The chain joins TRBV27 to TRBJ2-7; 10 bases map to TRBD1. Germline CDR1 MNHEY, CDR2 SMNVEV (reference sequence). This CDR3 has 16 amino acids. The V segment lost 4 bases and the J segment 1 base; nucleotides outside the gene matches: 7. CDR3 loop: CASSWGTGEKSYEQYF. CDR3 DNA sequence: TGTGCCAGCAGTTGGGGGACAGGGGAAAAATCCTACGAGCAGTACTTC.

The gene calls are TRBV5-1 and TRBJ1-1; 10 nucleotides line up with TRBD1. The CDR3 is 16 amino acids. Germline V gives CDR1 SGHRS, CDR2 YFSETQ. Trimming took 4 bases from V and 13 from J; bases not matched to a gene: 19. The DNA of the CDR3 is TGCGCCAGCAGCAGAGAGCCGGGACAGGGGATCCCGTGGGGTTTCTTT. Translated: CASSREPGQGIPWGFF. The full variable domain, rest sourced from reference TRBV5-1 and TRBJ1-1, is KAGVTQTPRYLIKTRGQQVTLSCSPISGHRSVSWYQQTPGQGLQFLFEYFSETQRNKGNFPGRFSGRQFSNSRSEMNVSTLELGDSALYLCASSREPGQGIPWGFFGQGTRLTVV.

J is TRBJ1-2 and V is TRBV5-1; TRBD1 aligns across 12 bases. This CDR3 is 14 amino acids long. The V segment lost 3 bases and the J segment 8 bases; nucleotides outside the gene matches: 5. Germline values: CDR1 SGHRS, CDR2 YFSETQ. The CDR3 DNA sequence: TGCGCCAGCAGCTACGGGACAGGGGGCGAAGGCTACACCTTC. Encoded protein: CASSYGTGGEGYTF.

The rearrangement joins TRBV18 to TRBJ2-1; D is ambiguous. This CDR3 has 13 residues. Germline V gene data show CDR1 as KGHSH and CDR2 as LQKENI. Trimming pared 0 bases from V and 9 bases from J, leaving 9 bases between. CDR3 region: CASSPPFPVEQFF. CDR3 coding DNA: TGTGCCAGCTCACCACCTTTCCCGGTTGAGCAGTTCTTC.

The genes are TRBV5-1 and TRBJ2-7; 7 positions match TRBD1. CDR1 SGHRS and CDR2 YFSETQ come from the germline V gene. CDR3 length: 15 amino acids. V lost 0 bases to trimming and J lost 0 bases; unmatched junction nucleotides: 3. CDR3 region: CASSLGGTVSYEQYF. Written as DNA, the CDR3 is TGCGCCAGCAGCTTGGGTGGGACAGTCTCCTACGAGCAGTACTTC. Full variable domain (remainder filled in from reference TRBV5-1 and TRBJ2-7): KAGVTQTPRYLIKTRGQQVTLSCSPISGHRSVSWYQQTPGQGLQFLFEYFSETQRNKGNFPGRFSGRQFSNSRSEMNVSTLELGDSALYLCASSLGGTVSYEQYFGPGTRLTVT.

The chain's CDR3 is CASSVAPSGGHQVTQYF. The DNA of the CDR3 is TGTGCCAGCAGCGTAGCACCTAGCGGTGGCCACCAGGTTACGCAGTATTTT. This chain uses TRBV9 with TRBJ2-3; 7 bases fit TRBD2. This CDR3 contains 17 residues. The trim removed 0 bases at V and 8 bases at J, leaving 15 bases unmatched. Germline V gene data show CDR1 as SGDLS and CDR2 as YYNGEE.

This rearrangement joins TRBV5-1 to TRBJ1-2; D call uncertain. CDR1 and CDR2 (germline): SGHRS, YFSETQ. There are 13 residues in the CDR3. V lost 3 bases and J 2 bases, leaving 8 bases between the germline ends. CDR3: CASSSEQNYGYTF. The CDR3 nucleotides read TGCGCCAGCAGCTCGGAACAGAACTATGGCTACACCTTC. The whole variable domain, remainder taken from reference TRBV5-1 and TRBJ1-2, is KAGVTQTPRYLIKTRGQQVTLSCSPISGHRSVSWYQQTPGQGLQFLFEYFSETQRNKGNFPGRFSGRQFSNSRSEMNVSTLELGDSALYLCASSSEQNYGYTFGSGTRLTVV.

The chain recombines TRBV27 with TRBJ1-1; weak D call: TRBD1 (5 bases). The CDR3 contains 17 residues. Trimming pared 0 bases from V and 5 bases from J, leaving 19 bases between. Germline V gene data show CDR1 as MNHEY and CDR2 as SMNVEV (reference sequence). CDR3 sequence (DNA): TGTGCCAGCAGTTTATCGCGTAGGGGTGTCGATGAAACTGAAGCTTTCTTT. This translates into CASSLSRRGVDETEAFF.

V is TRBV9 and J is TRBJ2-7, with 12 bases aligning to TRBD2. V dropped 3 bases and J dropped 3; count of bases not matched to a gene: 1. The CDR3 has 14 residues. CDR1 is SGDLS and CDR2 is YYNGEE in the germline V gene. The CDR3 DNA sequence: TGTGCCAGCAGCGAGGGACTAGCGGGCTACGAGCAGTACTTC. Its translation: CASSEGLAGYEQYF.

The chain recombines TRBV19 with TRBJ1-5; 7 bases are a match to TRBD1. Germline assignment: CDR1 LNHDA and CDR2 SQIVND (reference sequence). There are 15 residues in the CDR3. The trim removed 2 bases at V and 1 base at J, leaving 2 bases unmatched. The CDR3 sequence: CASSITTGSNQPQHF. The CDR3 DNA reads TGTGCCAGTAGTATAACGACAGGGAGCAATCAGCCCCAGCATTTT.

This clone was detected only once. This chain links TRBV11-2 with TRBJ2-5, with 9 positions matching TRBD2. This CDR3 contains 19 residues. V lost 0 bases and J lost 5; bases outside the gene matches: 16. Germline CDR1 SGHAT, CDR2 FQNNGV. Here the CDR3 DNA reads TGTGCCAGCAGCTTAGAGGGGGTGGCCGGGGCGGGGGGGCGGGAGACCCAGTACTTC. Translation gives CASSLEGVAGAGGRETQYF. The full variable domain, completed using reference TRBV11-2 and TRBJ2-5, is EAGVAQSPRYKIIEKRQSVAFWCNPISGHATLYWYQQILGQGPKLLIQFQNNGVVDDSQLPKDRFSAERLKGVDSTLKIQPAKLEDSAVYLCASSLEGVAGAGGRETQYFGPGTRLLVL.

This chain links TRBV5-1 with TRBJ2-2; the match to TRBD1 covers 8 bases. The junction had 4 bases not matched to a gene; V was cut back by 2 bases and J by 4 bases. The CDR3 spans 15 residues. Germline V lookup: CDR1 SGHRS, CDR2 YFSETQ. CDR3 DNA: TGCGCCAGCAGCTTCGGACAGGGAAGCACCGGGGAGCTGTTTTTT. Amino acids: CASSFGQGSTGELFF.